This is a list of T cell receptor beta chains from one sample in a study of cytomegalovirus exposure and HLA in healthy donors. Generated by immunoSEQ multiplex PCR, the TCRdb table keeps only in-frame clones and is missing some. Here the sample spans over 90,000 clones, 60% to 75% being singletons. The specimen was PBMCs. The origin of the receptors is a man between 60 and 70 years old in good health and CMV-seronegative. Both conserved end residues are part of each CDR3.

>TRBJ2-2|TRBV2
CASRARTGAGELFF
>TRBJ1-6|TRBV15
CATSRDRWTDLSSPLHF
>TRBJ2-5|TRBV19
CASSMRGQQETQYF
>TRBJ1-5|TRBV28
CASRPVRKSNQPQHF
>TRBJ2-1|TRBV18
CASSPQSGLAGGFLQFF
>TRBJ2-7|TRBV6-1
CASSEAWGGTMGEQYF
>TRBJ2-5|TRBV6-1
CASTARGSQETQYF
>TRBJ2-5|TRBV6-1
CASSGGSIPQETQYF
>TRBJ1-1|TRBV6-5
CASRQGITEAFF
>TRBJ1-4|TRBV29-1
CSVEETAVNEKLFF
>TRBJ2-5|TRBV10-3
CAIGEAAQETQYF
>TRBJ2-1|TRBV2
CASRNELAGAYNEQFF
>TRBJ2-7|TRBV30
CAWSSSGSREQYF
>TRBJ2-2|TRBV6-4
CASITGRPPNTGELFF
>TRBJ1-1|TRBV5-4
CASSGYRGGTEAFF
>TRBJ2-3|TRBV6-1
CASSEAGPPRLAGVTDTQYF
>TRBJ2-1|TRBV10-3
CAIRDPSARSSYNEQFF
>TRBJ2-7|TRBV5-1
CASSLDVSETRQYF